The 9 T cell receptor beta chains listed next were all sequenced from one sample in a study of CXCR3-negative and CXCR3-positive naive CD8 T cells. Findings of the study overall: More hydrophobic TRB CDR3s were found in CXCR3-positive naive cells than in CXCR3-negative naive cells.

Preparation of TRB cDNA libraries relied on 5' RACE carrying UMI labels. No DNA is given; TCRdb re-called the 5' RACE reads and lists each CDR3 protein once. The table lists 150,000 to 160,000 distinct CDR3 sequences. No antigen is known for these receptors. Sample: naive CXCR3+ CD8+ T cells from blood. The subset here: CD45RO-CCR7+CD27+CD95- naive CD8+ T cells expressing CXCR3 (TNR3+). Receptors were obtained from a human donor in good health. Some clones in this sample may be carry-over from other donors' samples.

The CDR3 sequence: CASSLPYGQGNYGYTF. The V call is TRBV7-9, the J call TRBJ1-2; TCRdb proposes TRBD1, but this gene call is untestable without DNA. The CDR3 is made up of 16 amino acids. CDR1 is SEHNR, CDR2 FQNEAQ, per germline (reference sequence). Combining the CDR3 with reference TRBV7-9 and TRBJ1-2 gives the whole variable domain DTGVSQNPRHKITKRGQNVTFRCDPISEHNRLYWYRQTLGQGPEFLTYFQNEAQLEKSRLLSDRFSAERPKGSFSTLEIQRTEQGDSAMYLCASSLPYGQGNYGYTFGSGTRLTVV.

The chain has TRBV11-2 and TRBJ2-1; the TCRdb call, TRBD1, lacks DNA for checking. The CDR3 is made up of 14 amino acids. Germline V gene data show CDR1 as SGHAT and CDR2 as FQNNGV. CDR3 sequence: CASSVFRGNNEQFF.

This sequence joins TRBV4-3 and TRBJ1-5. From germline, CDR1 is LGHNA and CDR2 YSLEER. The CDR3 runs 16 residues. Here the CDR3 reads CASSQDWQHSNQPQHF.

The V call is TRBV4-1, the J call TRBJ2-7; TCRdb lists TRBD1, though no DNA is available to test this call. CDR1 and CDR2 from the germline V gene are MGHRA and YSYEKL. The CDR3 covers 13 residues. The CDR3 sequence is CASSQPGAYEQYF.

This sequence joins TRBV2 and TRBJ2-7; lacking DNA, the TRBD1 call made by TCRdb goes unchecked. Germline CDR1 reads SNHLY; CDR2 reads FYNNEI. CDR3 length equals 16 residues. CDR3 sequence: CASSDSGTGGRDEQYF.

The chain employs TRBV6-2 or TRBV6-3 and TRBJ2-1. The CDR3 sequence is 15 residues long. Germline CDR1 and CDR2: MNHEY and SVGEGT. The CDR3 region is CATTYSLSSYNEQFF.

The chain recombines TRBV6-5 with TRBJ2-2. This CDR3 spans 15 amino acids. Per the germline V gene, CDR1 is MNHEY and CDR2 is SVGAGI. The CDR3 protein is CASSYRVSNTGELFF.

The rearrangement links TRBV4-2 to TRBJ2-7; with no DNA, the TCRdb D assignment of TRBD2 cannot be verified. Germline-derived CDR1 and CDR2 are LGHNA and YNFKEQ. The CDR3 has 18 amino acids. Here the CDR3 reads CASSSPFVVSGRADEQYF.

The chain recombines TRBV20-1 with TRBJ2-3; TCRdb's assignment of TRBD1 cannot be checked, as there is no DNA. The CDR3 contains 14 residues. Germline-derived CDR1 and CDR2 are DFQATT and SNEGSKA (reference sequence). CDR3 region: CSATGPGNTDTQYF.